This T cell receptor beta chain was obtained from a study of cytomegalovirus exposure and HLA in healthy donors. Background on the study: Findings of an earlier analysis included over 95 million unique TCR beta sequences from 200 million or so T cells. Overall study findings and caveats: Within the data, a cluster of highly shared sequence variants was likely a sequencing artifact. Sequencing depth roughly uniform across donors was assumed in presence/absence analyses.

PCR primers comprised 60 Vbeta and 13 Jbeta primers. In the study's own analysis: Approximately 11 million of the about 80 million unique TCR beta chains counted in a later analysis were shared. Method: immunoSEQ multiplex PCR; TCRdb's copy keeps in-frame clones and lacks some. D and trimming were read from the DNA, whereas the V and J calls and clone size are those reported in that table. This sample has about 220,000 clones, with around 75% found just once. As concerns this clone: Antigen unknown.

Sequencing was carried out using PBMCs. The sequence derives from a woman in her 30s in good health and CMV-seronegative.

CDR3 DNA sequence: TGTGCCAGCAGCTTGGCCGAAGCCGAGCAGTACTTC. Its translation is CASSLAEAEQYF. V gene TRBV5-6 combines with J gene TRBJ2-7; no definite D call. The germline V gene encodes CDR1 SGHDT and CDR2 YYEEEE. Trimming took off 0 bases at V and 6 bases at J, with 7 bases between the two ends. The length of the CDR3 is 12 residues.